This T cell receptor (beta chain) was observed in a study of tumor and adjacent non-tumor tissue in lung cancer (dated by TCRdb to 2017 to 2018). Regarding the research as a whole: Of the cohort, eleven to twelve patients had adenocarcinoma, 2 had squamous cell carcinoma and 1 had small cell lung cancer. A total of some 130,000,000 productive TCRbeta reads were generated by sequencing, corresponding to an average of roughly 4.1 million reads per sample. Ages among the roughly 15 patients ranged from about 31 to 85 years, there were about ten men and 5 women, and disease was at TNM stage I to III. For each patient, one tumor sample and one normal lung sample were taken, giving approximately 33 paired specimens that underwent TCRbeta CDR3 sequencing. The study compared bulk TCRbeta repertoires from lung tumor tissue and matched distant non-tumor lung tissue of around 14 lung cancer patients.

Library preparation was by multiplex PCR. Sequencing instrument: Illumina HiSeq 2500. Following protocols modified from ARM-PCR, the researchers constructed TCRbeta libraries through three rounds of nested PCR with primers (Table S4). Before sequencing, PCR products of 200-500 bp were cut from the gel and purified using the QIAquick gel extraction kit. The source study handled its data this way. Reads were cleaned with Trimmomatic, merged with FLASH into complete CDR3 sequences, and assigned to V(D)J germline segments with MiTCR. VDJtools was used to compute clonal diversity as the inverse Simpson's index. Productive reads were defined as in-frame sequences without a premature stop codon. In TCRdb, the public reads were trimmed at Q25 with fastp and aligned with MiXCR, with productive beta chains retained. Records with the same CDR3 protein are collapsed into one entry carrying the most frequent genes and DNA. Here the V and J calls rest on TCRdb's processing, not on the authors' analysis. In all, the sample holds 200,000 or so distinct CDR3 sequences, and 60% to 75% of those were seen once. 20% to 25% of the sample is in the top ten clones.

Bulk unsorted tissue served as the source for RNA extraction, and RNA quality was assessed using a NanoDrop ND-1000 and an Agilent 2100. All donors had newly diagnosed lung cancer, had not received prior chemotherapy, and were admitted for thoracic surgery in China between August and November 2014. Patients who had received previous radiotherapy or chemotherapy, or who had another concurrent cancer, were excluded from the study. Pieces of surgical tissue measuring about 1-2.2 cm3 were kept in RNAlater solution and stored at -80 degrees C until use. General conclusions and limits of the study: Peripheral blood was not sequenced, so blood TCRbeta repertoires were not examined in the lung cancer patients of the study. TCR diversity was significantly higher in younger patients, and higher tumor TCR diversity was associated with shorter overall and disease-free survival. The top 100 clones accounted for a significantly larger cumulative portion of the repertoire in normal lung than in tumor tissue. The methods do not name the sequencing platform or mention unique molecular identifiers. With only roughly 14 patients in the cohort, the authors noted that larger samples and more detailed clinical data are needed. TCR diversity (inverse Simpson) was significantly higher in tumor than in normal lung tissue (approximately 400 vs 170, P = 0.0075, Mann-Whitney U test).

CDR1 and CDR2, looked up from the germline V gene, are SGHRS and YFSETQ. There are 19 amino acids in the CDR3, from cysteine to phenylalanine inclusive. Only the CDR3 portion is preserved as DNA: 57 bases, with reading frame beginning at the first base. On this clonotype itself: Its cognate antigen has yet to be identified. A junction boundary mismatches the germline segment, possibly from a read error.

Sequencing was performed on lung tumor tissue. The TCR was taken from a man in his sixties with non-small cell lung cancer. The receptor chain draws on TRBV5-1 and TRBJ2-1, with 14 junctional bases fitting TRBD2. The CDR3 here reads CPSSGAGTSGGSSYNEQFF. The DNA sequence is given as TGCCCCAGCAGCGGGGCCGGGACTAGCGGGGGAAGCTCCTACAATGAGCAGTTCTTC.